The 27 T cell receptor beta chains below all came from one sample that was sequenced in a study of blood T cell repertoires in COVID-19. Assay used: immunoSEQ multiplex PCR; TCRdb lists only in-frame clones, some missing. The sample consists of fewer than 500,000 clones, roughly 89% of them appearing once. The source material was peripheral blood. The source is a woman younger than 45 with active or convalescent COVID-19.

The genes are TRBV27 and TRBJ1-5; 9 bases line up with TRBD1. The trim removed 3 bases at V and 6 bases at J, leaving 3 bases unmatched. CDR1 MNHEY and CDR2 SMNVEV come from the germline V gene (reference sequence). The CDR3 contains 14 residues. The CDR3 sequence: CASSFRQGGQPQHF. CDR3 sequence (DNA): TGTGCCAGCAGTTTCCGACAGGGGGGTCAGCCCCAGCATTTT.

The chain employs TRBV30 and TRBJ1-2; TRBD1 aligns across 7 bases. Germline V gene lookup returns CDR1 GTSNPN and CDR2 SVGIG (reference sequence). The CDR3 runs 12 residues. The V and J ends lost 3 bases and 4 bases, in that order; junction bases with no gene match: 2. As DNA, the CDR3 is TGTGCCTGGAGCGCAGGGGGCTATGGCTACACCTTC. Its translation: CAWSAGGYGYTF.

The gene calls are TRBV27 and TRBJ1-2; TRBD1 agrees at 7 bases. CDR1 and CDR2 (germline): MNHEY, SMNVEV (reference sequence). The ends lost 3 bases at V and 2 bases at J; junction bases unmatched: 9. This CDR3 is built from 16 residues. The CDR3 loop reads CASSFTTGKANYGYTF. The CDR3 DNA reads TGTGCCAGCAGTTTCACGACAGGGAAAGCGAACTATGGCTACACCTTC.

This sequence joins TRBV28 and TRBJ1-6; D ambiguous. The CDR3 is 14 residues long. Deletions cut 5 bases from V and 2 bases from J, with 7 bases between. Germline-derived CDR1 and CDR2 are MDHEN and SYDVKM. Here the CDR3 reads CASSGIPYNSPLHF. CDR3 nucleotides: TGTGCCAGCAGTGGCATTCCCTATAATTCACCCCTCCACTTT.

V is TRBV27 and J is TRBJ2-2, with D perhaps matching TRBD1 (6 bases). Germline values: CDR1 MNHEY, CDR2 SMNVEV (reference sequence). Between the trimmed V and J ends, which lost 8 bases and 6 bases, there was a span of 13 bases. This CDR3 has 13 residues. The CDR3 protein is CASRWGQAGELFF. CDR3 sequence (DNA): TGTGCCAGCCGTTGGGGGCAGGCCGGGGAGCTGTTTTTT.

The chain is built from TRBV6-5 and TRBJ1-2; 9 positions agree with TRBD1. The germline gives CDR1 MNHEY, CDR2 SVGAGI. The CDR3 length is 13 residues. V trimming: 8 bases; J trimming: 4 bases; junction bases outside the gene matches: 5. CDR3 nucleotide sequence: TGTGCCAGCGGGGGGACAGGGTTCTATGGCTACACCTTC. This translates into CASGGTGFYGYTF.

The rearrangement links TRBV13 to TRBJ2-2, with 12 bases aligning to TRBD2. CDR3 length equals 17 residues. V shed 4 bases and J 3 bases; nucleotides not matched to a gene: 6. The germline V gene has CDR1 PRHDT and CDR2 FYEKMQ (reference sequence). CDR3 DNA: TGTGCCAGCAGCTCCTCGCTAGCGGGAGGGTACACCGGGGAGCTGTTTTTT. This sequence encodes CASSSSLAGGYTGELFF.

The genes are TRBV18 and TRBJ2-7; the D gene is possibly TRBD1 (6 bases). Germline lookup yields CDR1 KGHSH and CDR2 LQKENI. This CDR3 has 13 residues. V was trimmed by 6 bases and J by 5 bases, leaving 14 bases between them. The CDR3 reads CASSRQGSNEQYF. The CDR3 DNA follows: TGTGCCAGCTCTCGCCAGGGGTCCAACGAGCAGTACTTC. Full variable domain (remainder filled in from reference TRBV18 and TRBJ2-7): NAGVMQNPRHLVRRRGQEARLRCSPMKGHSHVYWYRQLPEEGLKFMVYLQKENIIDESGMPKERFSAEFPKEGPSILRIQQVVRGDSAAYFCASSRQGSNEQYFGPGTRLTVT.

The V gene is TRBV14, the J gene TRBJ1-3; 11 bases agree with TRBD1. The CDR3 covers 18 residues. V lost 1 base, J lost 7 bases, and 12 bases stayed unmatched. Germline CDR1 is SGHDN and CDR2 is FVKESK. The CDR3 DNA is TGTGCCAGCAGCCAAGCACGCCGGGACAGGGGGAAAGTCAACACCATATATTTT. This sequence encodes CASSQARRDRGKVNTIYF.

The V and J genes are TRBV7-8 and TRBJ1-6, with TRBD1 identical over 8 bases. V lost 5 bases and J lost 7; bases outside the gene matches: 7. Germline CDR1 and CDR2: SGHVS and FQNEAQ. The CDR3 sequence is 15 residues long. In DNA form, the CDR3 reads TGTGCCAGCAGCGTACAGGGGGAAGGAAATTCACCCCTCCACTTT. Translation gives CASSVQGEGNSPLHF. The variable domain in full, completed from reference TRBV7-8 and TRBJ1-6, reads GAGVSQSPRYKVAKRGQDVALRCDPISGHVSLFWYQQALGQGPEFLTYFQNEAQLDKSGLPSDRFFAERPEGSVSTLKIQRTQQEDSAVYLCASSVQGEGNSPLHFGNGTRLTVT.

About this clone itself: Germline and junction disagree at one end, which may indicate a read error. This CDR3 reads CASSELEEEHRGAVF. CDR3 in DNA: TGTGCCAGCAGTGAACTAGAGGAAGAACACCGGGGAGCTGTTTTT. V and J are TRBV2 and TRBJ2-2; maybe TRBD2 (5 bases). The CDR3 contains 15 residues. Germline V gene sequence: CDR1 SNHLY, CDR2 FYNNEI.

The chain has TRBV6-1 and TRBJ1-6, with D possibly TRBD1 on 5 matching bases. The CDR3 totals 20 residues. V lost 2 bases and J 0 bases, leaving 20 bases between the germline ends. Per the germline V gene, CDR1 is MNHNS and CDR2 is SASEGT. CDR3 sequence reads: CASSERVAGPPSSYNSPLHF. The DNA of the CDR3 is TGTGCCAGCAGTGAACGGGTAGCAGGGCCTCCGAGCTCCTATAATTCACCCCTCCACTTT.

This chain joins TRBV7-9 and TRBJ1-2; no reliable D call. V was shortened by 5 bases and J by 3 bases, with 19 bases between the two germline ends. The CDR3 runs 16 residues. Germline CDR1 is SEHNR and CDR2 is FQNEAQ (reference sequence). The DNA of the CDR3 is TGTGCCAGCAGCACCAGGTACAGTGAATCGGACTATGGCTACACCTTC. It specifies CASSTRYSESDYGYTF. Filled out from reference TRBV7-9 and TRBJ1-2, the complete variable domain reads DTGVSQNPRHKITKRGQNVTFRCDPISEHNRLYWYRQTLGQGPEFLTYFQNEAQLEKSRLLSDRFSAERPKGSFSTLEIQRTEQGDSAMYLCASSTRYSESDYGYTFGSGTRLTVV.

CDR3 in amino acids: CASSLEGAVEAFF. DNA for the CDR3: TGTGCCAGCAGCTTAGAAGGGGCGGTTGAAGCTTTCTTT. V gene TRBV7-9 combines with J gene TRBJ1-1; D possibly corresponds to TRBD1 (5 bases). The CDR3 runs 13 residues. V was pared by 1 base and J by 7 bases, with 10 bases between. Germline V CDR1 and CDR2: SEHNR, FQNEAQ (reference sequence).

The rearrangement uses TRBV18 and TRBJ2-3; a possible D gene is TRBD1 (5 bases). Trimming shortened V by 4 bases and J by 0 bases, and 11 bases separated the two germline ends. The CDR3 spans 15 residues. Germline V gene sequence: CDR1 KGHSH, CDR2 LQKENI. CDR3 DNA: TGTGCCAGCTCACTACCGACAGTTAGCACAGATACGCAGTATTTT. This gives the protein CASSLPTVSTDTQYF. Together with reference TRBV18 and TRBJ2-3, the CDR3 gives the full variable domain: NAGVMQNPRHLVRRRGQEARLRCSPMKGHSHVYWYRQLPEEGLKFMVYLQKENIIDESGMPKERFSAEFPKEGPSILRIQQVVRGDSAAYFCASSLPTVSTDTQYFGPGTRLTVL.

J is TRBJ1-1 and V is TRBV10-3; 9 bases are shared with TRBD1. V shed 6 bases, J shed 7 bases, and the junction held 12 bases outside the gene matches. Germline V gene lookup returns CDR1 ENHRY and CDR2 SYGVKD. The CDR3 is 15 residues long. The CDR3 region has the DNA TGTGCCATCAGGGAACAGGGGGCGCCGGGGGGTGAAGCTTTCTTT. This gives the protein CAIREQGAPGGEAFF.

The J gene is TRBJ2-7, the V gene TRBV28; D may be TRBD1 (6 bases). V lost 2 bases to trimming and J lost 4 bases, with 15 bases between them. The CDR3 length is 15 residues. Germline assignment: CDR1 MDHEN and CDR2 SYDVKM. The CDR3 loop reads CASSLEGTGSYEQYF. The CDR3 DNA sequence: TGTGCCAGCAGTTTAGAGGGTACAGGGTCTTACGAGCAGTACTTC.

The chain uses TRBV6-5 and TRBJ1-2; 7 positions agree with TRBD1. The junction had 2 bases not matched to a gene; V was cut back by 2 bases and J by 2 bases. The CDR3 loop spans 14 amino acids. Germline V gene sequence: CDR1 MNHEY, CDR2 SVGAGI. CDR3 sequence reads: CASSYGDRNYGYTF. DNA for the CDR3: TGTGCCAGCAGTTACGGGGACAGAAACTATGGCTACACCTTC.

This clone was seen a few times. This chain links TRBV2 with TRBJ1-4; D remains unclear. V gave up 2 bases and J gave up 4 bases, with 17 bases separating them. CDR1 and CDR2 from the germline V gene are SNHLY and FYNNEI. The CDR3 covers 17 residues. The DNA for the CDR3 is TGTGCCAGCAGTGAAACAGCGGTCTTCGTTAGTAATGAAAAACTGTTTTTT. Translating gives CASSETAVFVSNEKLFF.

The chain couples TRBV6-5 to TRBJ1-1, with a weak D call TRBD1 (6 bases). The CDR3 length is 13 residues. The ends were cut back, 7 bases at V and 5 bases at J, with 14 bases in the middle. Germline V gene lookup returns CDR1 MNHEY and CDR2 SVGAGI. The CDR3: CASTLRGGTEAFF. The CDR3 coding sequence is TGTGCCAGCACCTTAAGGGGGGGTACTGAAGCTTTCTTT.

The CDR3 reads CASSSQGQPNQPQHF. The CDR3, as DNA: TGTGCCAGTAGTTCGCAGGGACAGCCCAATCAGCCCCAGCATTTT. V and J are TRBV19 and TRBJ1-5, with 7 nucleotides matching TRBD1. The V gene end was trimmed by 5 bases and the J gene end by 3 bases; junction bases not matched to a gene: 7. This CDR3 region has 15 residues. Germline CDR1 reads LNHDA; CDR2 reads SQIVND (reference sequence).

This clone has only one observation. The chain joins TRBV3-1 (or the pseudogene TRBV3-2) to TRBJ1-1, with 8 bases lining up with TRBD1. V was pared by 3 bases and J by 4 bases, with 7 bases of the junction left unmatched. CDR1 is LGHDT and CDR2 is YNNKEL in the germline V gene (reference sequence). This CDR3 contains 15 residues. The CDR3 protein is CASSHRGQGSTEAFF. CDR3 nucleotides: TGTGCCAGCAGCCACCGCGGACAGGGTAGCACTGAAGCTTTCTTT.

The chain recombines TRBV7-6 with TRBJ2-1; perhaps TRBD1 as D (6 bases). With 1 base removed from V and 5 bases from J, the gap between germline ends came to 15 bases. Germline CDR1 is SGHVS and CDR2 is FNYEAQ. The CDR3 sequence is 16 residues long. CDR3 bases: TGTGCCAGCAGCTTAGGTCGTTGGGGGCGGGACAATGAGCAGTTCTTC. The encoded protein is CASSLGRWGRDNEQFF.

J is TRBJ1-2 and V is TRBV25-1; D may be TRBD1 (5 bases). Germline V CDR1 and CDR2: MGHDK, SYGVNS. This CDR3 comprises 11 residues. V was trimmed by 6 bases and J by 8 bases, leaving 10 bases between them. This CDR3 reads CASSLGGGYTF. CDR3 nucleotide sequence: TGTGCCAGCAGCCTTGGGGGGGGCTACACCTTC.

The gene calls are TRBV7-2 and TRBJ2-7, with TRBD2 matching over 14 bases. The CDR3 extends over 15 amino acids. Germline lookup yields CDR1 SGHTA and CDR2 FQGNSA. The V gene end was trimmed by 4 bases and the J gene end by 7 bases; junction bases not matched to a gene: 6. CDR3 in amino acids: CASSSLTSGRGEQYF. DNA of the CDR3: TGTGCCAGCAGCTCCCTGACTAGCGGGAGGGGAGAGCAGTACTTC.

The gene calls are TRBV9 and TRBJ2-7, with D tentatively TRBD1 (6 bases). Germline V lookup: CDR1 SGDLS, CDR2 YYNGEE. This CDR3 has 17 amino acids. With 9 bases removed from V and 6 bases from J, the gap between germline ends came to 31 bases. The CDR3 reads CATTQDRKATSTSEQYF. The CDR3 DNA follows: TGTGCCACAACACAGGACAGAAAGGCGACCTCTACCTCCGAGCAGTACTTC.

The V gene is TRBV21-1, the J gene TRBJ1-3. TRBV21-1 is reported as a pseudogene. CDR3 length: 16 amino acids. CDR3 in amino acids: CASSAEGSVSGNTIYF. CDR3 sequence (DNA): TGTGCCAGCAGCGCCGAAGGCAGCGTCTCTGGAAACACCATATATTTT.